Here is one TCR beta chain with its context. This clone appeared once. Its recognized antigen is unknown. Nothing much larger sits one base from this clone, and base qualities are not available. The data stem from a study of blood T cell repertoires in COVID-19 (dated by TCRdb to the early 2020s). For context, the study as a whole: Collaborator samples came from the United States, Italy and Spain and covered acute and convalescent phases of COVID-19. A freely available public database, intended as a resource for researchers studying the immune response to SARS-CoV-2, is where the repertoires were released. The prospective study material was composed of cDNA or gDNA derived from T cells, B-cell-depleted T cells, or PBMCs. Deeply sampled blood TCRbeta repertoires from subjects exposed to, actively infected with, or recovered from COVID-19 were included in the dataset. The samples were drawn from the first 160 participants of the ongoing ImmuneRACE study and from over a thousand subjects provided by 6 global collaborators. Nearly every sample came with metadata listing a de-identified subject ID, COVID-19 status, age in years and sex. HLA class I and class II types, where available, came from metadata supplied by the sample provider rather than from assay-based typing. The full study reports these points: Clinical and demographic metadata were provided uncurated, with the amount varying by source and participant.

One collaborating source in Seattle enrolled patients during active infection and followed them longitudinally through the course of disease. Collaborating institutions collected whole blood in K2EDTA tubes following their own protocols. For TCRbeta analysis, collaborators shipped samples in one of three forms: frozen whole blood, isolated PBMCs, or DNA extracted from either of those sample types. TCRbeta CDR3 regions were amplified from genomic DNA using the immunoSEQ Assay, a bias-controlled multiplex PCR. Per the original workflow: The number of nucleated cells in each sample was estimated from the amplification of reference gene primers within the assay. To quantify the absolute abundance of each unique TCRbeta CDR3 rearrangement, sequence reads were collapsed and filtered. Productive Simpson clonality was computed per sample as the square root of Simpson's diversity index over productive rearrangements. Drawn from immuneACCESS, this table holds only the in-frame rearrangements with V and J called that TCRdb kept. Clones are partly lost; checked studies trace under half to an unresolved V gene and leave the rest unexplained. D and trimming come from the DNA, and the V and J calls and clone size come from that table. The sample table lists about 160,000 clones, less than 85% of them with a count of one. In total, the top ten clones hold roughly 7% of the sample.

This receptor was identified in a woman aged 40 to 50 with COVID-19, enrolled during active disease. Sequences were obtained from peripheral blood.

The CDR3 reads CASSGFFVRTGLFVWGYTF. In nucleotides, the sequence is TGTGCCAGTAGTGGATTTTTCGTTCGGACAGGGTTGTTCGTTTGGGGCTACACCTTC. This chain joins TRBV19 to TRBJ1-2, with TRBD1 identical over 8 junction bases. Compared with germline, V lacks 5 bases and J lacks 8 bases; bases without a gene match: 25. Taken from cysteine to phenylalanine, the CDR3 has 19 residues. The kept DNA is CDR3 alone, 57 bases in frame from the first base. Via the germline V gene (reference sequence), CDR1 is LNHDA and CDR2 SQIVND.